This T cell receptor beta chain is from a study of vaccination effects on CD4 cells after COVID-19. Whole-study results and caveats: Clonal contraction was marked in infection- and vaccine-induced clones late after vaccination.

Details on this clone: What it recognizes is unknown.

The CDR3 contains 17 residues. V was cut by 3 bases and J by 2 bases, with 15 bases left in between. From germline, CDR1 is SGHRS and CDR2 YFSETQ. TCRdb's table, derived via immunoSEQ multiplex PCR, lists solely in-frame clones and lacks some. The repertoire holds just under 75,000 clones, with approximately 73% as singletons. Investigators separated out CD4+ T cells once more than nine days of culture had passed. Of the BNT162b2 and mRNA-1273 vaccines, participants received two doses of one or the other. The J gene is TRBJ1-6, the V gene TRBV5-1, with D hard to call. The material was CD4+ T cells from PBMCs cultured without peptide, obtained after COVID-19 vaccination. The sequence was obtained from a human donor who received a COVID-19 vaccine. The CDR3 protein is CASSWTTRTTYNSPLHF. In nucleotides, the CDR3 is TGCGCCAGCAGCTGGACGACCAGGACGACCTATAATTCACCCCTCCACTTT.